Following are 11 T cell receptor beta chains from one sample sequenced in a study of T-cell memory formation after mild COVID-19. MiXCR, applied by TCRdb to the 5' RACE reads, yields one record per CDR3 protein. Here the sample spans under 300,000 distinct CDR3 sequences, roughly 8.2% being singletons. The sequenced sample was PBMCs or a T cell subset sorted from them (not recorded which). These receptors all stem from a man in his late teens or twenties who had mild COVID-19 (a few samples of this study predate the infection). Cell type and time point are not known.

This clonotype was picked up a small number of times. The V gene is TRBV4-1, the J gene TRBJ1-5, with 8 bases aligning to TRBD1. This CDR3 contains 17 residues. V gave up 1 base and J gave up 5 bases; unmatched junction bases: 10. Germline loops: CDR1 MGHRA, CDR2 YSYEKL. The CDR3 coding sequence is TGCGCCAGCAGCCAAGGTAAAAGGACAGGGAGGGATCAGCCCCAGCATTTT. Amino acid sequence: CASSQGKRTGRDQPQHF.

The chain has TRBV7-2 and TRBJ2-4; 7 bases match TRBD2. Germline V gene data show CDR1 as SGHTA and CDR2 as FQGNSA. The V and J ends lost 5 bases and 0 bases, in that order; junction bases with no gene match: 4. The CDR3 is made up of 15 amino acids. CDR3 in amino acids: CASSNAGVAKNIQYF. The CDR3 region has the DNA TGTGCCAGCAGCAATGCGGGGGTAGCCAAAAACATTCAGTACTTC.

This clonotype turned up a few times. The CDR3 loop is CASSSAGLSNQPQHF. The CDR3 nucleotides are TGTGCCAGCAGTTCCGCCGGCCTTAGCAATCAGCCCCAGCATTTT. The genes are TRBV12-3 or TRBV12-4 and TRBJ1-5; D is uncertain. The CDR3 has 15 residues. V was cut by 4 bases and J by 0 bases, with 10 bases left in between.

This clonotype was seen more than once but under ten times. This chain joins TRBV12-3 or TRBV12-4 and TRBJ1-1; the D gene is possibly TRBD1 (5 bases). Trimming took 3 bases from V and 9 from J, leaving 8 bases between them. The CDR3 has 11 amino acids. The CDR3 nucleotides read TGTGCCAGCAGTTTCCGGGACCAAGCTTTCTTT. It yields the protein CASSFRDQAFF.

This clonotype was observed a few times. The rearrangement links TRBV2 to TRBJ2-7, with a tentative D call TRBD1 (5 bases). CDR3 length: 11 residues. From germline, CDR1 is SNHLY and CDR2 FYNNEI. Deletions cut 11 bases from V and 5 bases from J, with 13 bases between. This CDR3 is CASGRGNEQYV. The CDR3 DNA follows: TGTGCCTCTGGAAGGGGAAACGAGCAGTACGTC.

This clonotype appeared a few times. The chain is built from TRBV10-3 and TRBJ1-3; D is unclear. The CDR3 totals 12 residues. CDR1 and CDR2 (germline): ENHRY, SYGVKD. With 5 bases removed from V and 2 bases from J, the gap between germline ends came to 4 bases. In nucleotides, the CDR3 is TGTGCCATCAGTTTTACTGGAAACACCATATATTTT. Amino acid sequence: CAISFTGNTIYF.

This clonotype has at least ten counts. The chain employs TRBV7-9 and TRBJ2-7; D gene ambiguous. Trimming removed 0 bases from V and 4 bases from J, with 7 bases in between. The CDR3 is 13 residues long. Per germline, CDR1 SEHNR and CDR2 FQNEAQ (reference sequence). The CDR3 region is CASSLAGGYEQYV. CDR3 DNA: TGTGCCAGCAGCTTAGCGGGCGGATACGAGCAGTACGTC.

This clonotype was seen a few times. The chain combines TRBV29-1 with TRBJ2-2; 11 bases align to TRBD2. Germline assignment: CDR1 SQVTM and CDR2 ANQGSEA. This CDR3 contains 17 residues. V dropped 0 bases and J dropped 2; count of bases not matched to a gene: 5. The CDR3 DNA sequence: TGCAGCGTTGAAGATCCCCTAGCGGGGGGTAACACCGGGGAGCTGTTTTTT. It encodes CSVEDPLAGGNTGELFF.

A few counts support this clonotype. The chain recombines TRBV7-6 with TRBJ2-7; D gene ambiguous. The CDR3 is 13 residues long. The germline V gene encodes CDR1 SGHVS and CDR2 FNYEAQ. V was pared by 5 bases and J by 0 bases, with 8 bases between. CDR3: CASSQAHSYEQYF. The CDR3 DNA reads TGTGCCAGCAGCCAGGCTCACTCCTACGAGCAGTACTTC.

This clonotype showed up just a few times. The rearrangement links TRBV29-1 to TRBJ2-5, with a tentative D call TRBD2 (5 bases). Germline V gene data show CDR1 as SQVTM and CDR2 as ANQGSEA. Trimming removed 6 bases from V and 4 bases from J, with 15 bases in between. The CDR3 runs to 13 residues. CDR3 coding DNA: TGCAGCGTCGCAGTACGTGCGGGAGAGACCCAGTACTTC. This translates into CSVAVRAGETQYF.

The chain carries TRBV12-3 or TRBV12-4 and TRBJ2-1; D may be TRBD1 or TRBD2 (5 bases each). This CDR3 is 16 amino acids long. V dropped 6 bases and J dropped 0 bases, with 15 bases sitting between them. The CDR3 reads CASSSWGPSSYNEQFF. CDR3 DNA: TGTGCCAGCAGCTCATGGGGACCGAGCTCCTACAATGAGCAGTTCTTC.